This T cell receptor (beta chain) was identified during a study of shared T cell receptors in the human thymus. TCRdb keeps only in-frame clones here, not all; method: immunoSEQ multiplex PCR. The table shows approximately 760,000 clones, with 70% to 90% occurring only once. This sample also belongs to another study, concerning human thymus T cells. That source reports: Donors were healthy Finnish infants having corrective surgery for congenital heart defects. Resected material from corrective heart surgery provided the thymus tissue analysed. It looked as if thymic and blood repertoires used V and J genes in a biased way. Thymic repertoires overlap heavily among unrelated individuals, related research has reported.

The clonotype originates from a girl under three years old with a congenital heart defect. Input material: thymocytes.

The CDR3 nucleotides read TGTGCCAGCAGCCGCCCCGACAGTACCGGGCCCGAAAAACTGTTTTTT. Its protein is CASSRPDSTGPEKLFF. V and J are TRBV7-9 and TRBJ1-4; D is perhaps TRBD1 (5 bases). This CDR3 region has 16 residues. Germline V gives CDR1 SEHNR, CDR2 FQNEAQ (reference sequence). V dropped 5 bases and J dropped 8 bases, with 21 bases sitting between them.